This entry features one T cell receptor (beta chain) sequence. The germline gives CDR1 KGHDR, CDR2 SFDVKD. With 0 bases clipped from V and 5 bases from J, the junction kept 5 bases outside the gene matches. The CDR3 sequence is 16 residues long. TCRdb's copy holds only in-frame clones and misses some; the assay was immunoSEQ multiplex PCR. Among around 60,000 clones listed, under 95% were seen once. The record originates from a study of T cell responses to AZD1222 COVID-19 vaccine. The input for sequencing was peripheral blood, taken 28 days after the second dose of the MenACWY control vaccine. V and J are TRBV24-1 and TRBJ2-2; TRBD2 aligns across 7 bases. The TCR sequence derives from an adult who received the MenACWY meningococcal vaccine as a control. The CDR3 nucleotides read TGTGCCACCAGTGATTTGGTCCAGGGAGGGACCGGGGAGCTGTTTTTT. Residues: CATSDLVQGGTGELFF.